A selection of T cell receptor gamma chains follows, all from one sample in a study of intestinal T cells in coeliac disease. TCRdb re-identified clones in the multiplex PCR reads via CATT. The table includes hundreds of gamma-chain clones, approximately 53% detected once. Input material: a duodenal biopsy. These receptors were collected from a human donor with celiac disease. The CDR3 runs from the conserved cysteine through the conserved F or W. Each record gives: clone size, J gene, V gene, CDR3 protein, CDR3 DNA. Part of the rows lack a size; the others show once, few, many or a class for expanded clones.

>.|TRGJ1/TRGJ2|TRGV10
CAAWDLRGGKLF
TGTGCTGCGTGGGACCTCAGAGGGGGGAAACTCTTT
>.|TRGJ1/TRGJ2|TRGV11
CACWLGVYYKKLF
TGTGCCTGCTGGCTGGGGGTTTATTATAAGAAACTCTTT
>large|TRGJ1/TRGJ2|TRGV8
CATWDSGYYKKLF
TGTGCCACCTGGGATAGCGGTTATTATAAGAAACTCTTT
>.|TRGJP1|TRGV10
CAAWTEDTTGWFKIF
TGTGCTGCGTGGACAGAGGATACCACTGGTTGGTTCAAGATATTT
>few|TRGJ1/TRGJ2|TRGV3
CATWDTFNYYKKLF
TGTGCCACCTGGGACACGTTTAATTATTATAAGAAACTCTTT
>.|TRGJ1/TRGJ2|TRGV3
CATWDLPTPISIRKLF
TGTGCCACCTGGGACCTACCCACGCCCATATCTATAAGGAAACTCTTT
>once|TRGJP2|TRGV8
CATGLNSSDWIKTF
TGTGCCACAGGGCTTAATAGTAGTGATTGGATCAAGACGTTT
>.|TRGJ1/TRGJ2|TRGV2
CATWDRAPSGKKLF
TGTGCCACCTGGGACCGGGCCCCCTCTGGGAAGAAACTCTTT
>.|TRGJP1|TRGV9
CALWAPHWFGFKIF
TGTGCCTTGTGGGCCCCTCACTGGTTTGGTTTCAAGATATTT
>.|TRGJP1|TRGV3
CATWDTYHCWFKIF
TGTGCCACCTGGGACACTTACCACTGTTGGTTCAAGATATTT
>.|TRGJ1/TRGJ2|TRGV9
CALWEVFDLRYKKLF
TGTGCCTTGTGGGAGGTGTTTGACCTACGATATAAGAAACTCTTT
>.|TRGJ1/TRGJ2|TRGV2
CATWDGSLIYYKKLF
TGTGCCACCTGGGACGGGTCGCTGATTTATTATAAGAAACTCTTT
>.|TRGJP1|TRGV3
CATWDRCSAGWFKIF
TGTGCCACCTGGGACAGGTGCTCGGCTGGTTGGTTCAAGATATTT
>.|TRGJ1/TRGJ2|TRGV9
CALWEAFLYYKKLF
TGTGCCTTGTGGGAGGCCTTTCTTTATTATAAGAAACTCTTT
>.|TRGJP2|TRGV3
CATGGIKTF
TGTGCCACTGGGGGGATCAAGACGTTT
>large|TRGJ1/TRGJ2|TRGV3
CATWDRLHYYKKLF
TGTGCCACCTGGGACAGGCTTCATTATTATAAGAAACTCTTT
>.|TRGJ1/TRGJ2|TRGV8
CATWDPPSYYKKLF
TGTGCCACCTGGGATCCCCCTAGTTATTATAAGAAACTCTTT
>once|TRGJP1|TRGV8
CATEFFWFKIF
TGTGCCACCGAGTTCTTTTGGTTCAAGATATTT
>.|TRGJP2|TRGV2
CATGQPPSHSSDWIKTF
TGTGCCACTGGGCAACCCCCTAGTCATAGTAGTGATTGGATCAAGACGTTT
>once|TRGJ1/TRGJ2|TRGV8
CATWGYRLKKLF
TGTGCCACCTGGGGATATCGACTGAAGAAACTCTTT
>few|TRGJ1/TRGJ2|TRGV3
CATWDRPRYKKLF
TGTGCCACCTGGGACAGGCCGCGATATAAGAAACTCTTT
>large|TRGJ1/TRGJ2|TRGV9
CALWEVQWLPRYYKKLF
TGTGCCTTGTGGGAGGTGCAATGGCTTCCGCGGTATTATAAAAAACTCTTT
>.|TRGJ1/TRGJ2|TRGV8
CATWEPLRYKKLF
TGTGCCACCTGGGAGCCACTGAGGTATAAGAAACTCTTT
>.|TRGJ1/TRGJ2|TRGV2
CAIWDGAGARYKKLF
TGTGCCATCTGGGACGGGGCAGGCGCTCGGTATAAGAAACTCTTT
>.|TRGJ1/TRGJ2|TRGV3
CAPRSRREKLF
TGTGCACCTCGGAGCAGGCGAGAGAAACTCTTT
>.|TRGJP2|TRGV8
CATWDIGGDTPVVDWIKTF
TGTGCCACCTGGGATATCGGGGGGGATACCCCCGTAGTGGATTGGATCAAGACGTTT
>.|TRGJP2|TRGV8
CAPGSYSSDWIKTF
TGTGCACCTGGGTCCTATAGTAGTGATTGGATCAAGACGTTT
>large|TRGJP1|TRGV9
CALWEVQGVWATGWFKIF
TGTGCCTTGTGGGAGGTGCAGGGGGTATGGGCCACTGGTTGGTTCAAGATATTT
>large|TRGJ1/TRGJ2|TRGV2
CATWDGPYYKKLF
TGTGCCACCTGGGACGGTCCTTATTATAAGAAACTCTTT
>.|TRGJ1/TRGJ2|TRGV2
CATWEVPNYYKKLF
TGTGCCACCTGGGAGGTACCGAATTATTATAAGAAACTCTTT
>large|TRGJ1/TRGJ2|TRGV2
CATWDVTTNYYKKLF
TGTGCCACCTGGGACGTTACCACGAATTATTATAAGAAACTTTTT
>few|TRGJ1/TRGJ2|TRGV10
CAWVSFMRKLF
TGTGCTTGGGTTTCGTTTATGCGAAAACTCTTT
>.|TRGJ1/TRGJ2|TRGV2
CATWDGQLIIRKLF
TGTGCCACCTGGGACGGGCAACTGATTATAAGGAAACTCTTT
>large|TRGJ1/TRGJ2|TRGV2
CATWDAPGYYKKLF
TGTGCCACCTGGGACGCCCCGGGTTATTATAAGAAACTCTTT
>.|TRGJ1/TRGJ2|TRGV10
CAAWREKLF
TGTGCTGCGTGGAGGGAGAAACTCTTT
>.|TRGJP1|TRGV11
CACWIRLHTLLAVKIF
TGTGCCTGCTGGATTAGGCTCCATACACTGTTGGCTGTCAAGATATTT
>large|TRGJ1/TRGJ2|TRGV2
CATWDGPLLYYYKKLF
TGTGCCACCTGGGACGGCCCCTTATTGTATTATTATAAGAAACTCTTT
>large|TRGJ1/TRGJ2|TRGV11
CACWIRHGYYKKLF
TGTGCCTGCTGGATTAGGCACGGTTATTATAAGAAACTCTTT
>.|TRGJP1|TRGV11
CACWTPSTSSGWFKIF
TGTGCCTGCTGGACCCCTAGCACCAGCTCTGGTTGGTTCAAGATATTT
>.|TRGJP1|TRGV10
CAACLETTGWFKIF
TGTGCTGCGTGCCTCGAGACCACTGGTTGGTTCAAGATATTT
>large|TRGJ1/TRGJ2|TRGV3
CATWDRLHYYKKLF
TGTGCCACCTGGGACAGGTTGCATTATTATAAGAAACTCTTT
>large|TRGJP1|TRGV2
CATWDEDTGWFKIF
TGTGCCACCTGGGACGAGGACACTGGTTGGTTCAAGATATTT
>.|TRGJ1/TRGJ2|TRGV3
CAPRDRPEKLF
TGTGCACCTCGGGACAGGCCTGAGAAACTCTTT
>few|TRGJP2|TRGV3
CATWDFYNSSDWIKTF
TGTGCCACCTGGGACTTTTACAATAGTAGTGATTGGATCAAGACGTTT
>.|TRGJP1|TRGV3
CATWDRPGVYTTGWFKIF
TGTGCCACCTGGGACAGGCCAGGGGTATATACCACTGGTTGGTTCAAGATATTT